Presented here are 17 T cell receptor beta chains from one specimen sequenced in a study of metastatic and nonmetastatic thyroid tumors. Thyroid surgery had not been preceded by any treatment in any patient. TCRdb re-processed the PCR reads through MiXCR. This table holds about 16,000 clones, roughly 24% found once. Sequenced material: tumor tissue. These receptor sequences come from a male donor with papillary thyroid cancer or a benign thyroid nodule (not recorded which). Some clones in this sample may be carry-over from other donors' samples.

In its sample, this clone is large (0.1 to 1%). The chain joins TRBV6-1 to TRBJ2-1, with 13 bases identical to TRBD2. Per germline, CDR1 MNHNS and CDR2 SASEGT. The CDR3 has 16 residues. V dropped 4 bases and J dropped 8; count of bases not matched to a gene: 8. DNA of the CDR3: TGTGCCAGCAGTGTAACAACTAGCGGGAGGGCCTATGAGCAGTTCTTC. Translated: CASSVTTSGRAYEQFF.

This clone has just a few counts. The V call is TRBV7-6, the J call TRBJ2-3; a weak D match, TRBD1 (5 bases). The V gene's germline CDR1 is SGHVS and CDR2 FNYEAQ. Between the trimmed V and J ends, which lost 5 bases and 5 bases, there was a span of 5 bases. CDR3 length: 11 residues. The CDR3 DNA follows: TGTGCCAGCAGCCAGGGAGATACGCAGTATTTT. Residues: CASSQGDTQYF.

This clone has just a few counts. The chain joins TRBV6-5 to TRBJ1-2; D is undetermined. Germline loops: CDR1 MNHEY, CDR2 SVGAGI. This CDR3 is built from 14 residues. V lost 2 bases and J 2 bases, leaving 9 bases between the germline ends. DNA of the CDR3: TGTGCCAGCAGTTACCCAGGCAACAACTATGGCTACACCTTC. The encoded protein is CASSYPGNNYGYTF.

This clone occurred once. The chain is built from TRBV11-2 and TRBJ2-5, with D perhaps TRBD1 (5 bases). The germline gives CDR1 SGHAT, CDR2 FQNNGV. Trimming cost V 5 bases and J 5 bases, with 18 bases left between them. This CDR3 contains 15 residues. The CDR3 is CASSPVTAGFETQYF. CDR3 bases: TGTGCCAGCAGCCCGGTGACAGCCGGTTTCGAGACCCAGTACTTC.

This clone came up many times. The CDR3 DNA sequence: TGTGCCAGCCGAAACCAAGGCAGGGGCGATGAGCAGTTCTTC. Translation: CASRNQGRGDEQFF. This chain joins TRBV28 and TRBJ2-1; possible D gene TRBD1, 6 bases. CDR1 and CDR2 from the germline V gene are MDHEN and SYDVKM. Trimming stripped 8 bases from V and 8 bases from J, with 19 bases between. This CDR3 is 14 amino acids long.

This sequence joins TRBV24-1 and TRBJ1-2, with D uncertain. The CDR3 loop spans 12 amino acids. The V end was cut by 2 bases, the J end by 0 bases, with 0 bases between. CDR1 is KGHDR and CDR2 is SFDVKD in the germline V gene. DNA for the CDR3: TGTGCCACCAGTGATTCTAACTATGGCTACACCTTC. This sequence encodes CATSDSNYGYTF.

This clone occurred many times. The V and J genes are TRBV3-1 and TRBJ2-1; 9 positions match TRBD2. J was trimmed by 2 bases and V by 1 base; bases with no gene match: 6. CDR1 and CDR2 from the germline V gene are LGHDT and YNNKEL (reference sequence). This CDR3 comprises 17 residues. The CDR3 DNA sequence: TGTGCCAGCAGCCAAGTTAGGCTAGCGGGACCCTACAATGAGCAGTTCTTC. Its protein product is CASSQVRLAGPYNEQFF.

This chain joins TRBV7-9 and TRBJ2-5; the D gene is possibly TRBD1 (6 bases). V gave up 4 bases and J gave up 0 bases, with 15 bases separating them. Germline assignment: CDR1 SEHNR and CDR2 FQNEAQ (reference sequence). The CDR3 runs to 16 residues. The CDR3 is CASSSRDMVYQETQYF. CDR3 nucleotides: TGTGCCAGCAGCTCCCGGGACATGGTGTACCAAGAGACCCAGTACTTC.

This clone is termed medium-sized (0.01 to 0.1%). The chain couples TRBV20-1 to TRBJ2-1, with 7 bases identical to TRBD2. This CDR3 spans 15 amino acids. The junction had 10 bases not matched to a gene; V was cut back by 3 bases and J by 5 bases. Germline V gene data show CDR1 as DFQATT and CDR2 as SNEGSKA (reference sequence). The CDR3 reads CSASSRLAINNEQFF. CDR3 nucleotides: TGCAGTGCTAGCTCCAGACTAGCTATAAACAATGAGCAGTTCTTC.

This clone was recorded many times. This chain links TRBV30 with TRBJ1-4; tentative D call: TRBD1 (5 bases). The germline CDR1 and CDR2 sequences are GTSNPN and SVGIG (reference sequence). V lost 1 base and J lost 5, with 11 bases in between. The CDR3 contains 14 residues. CDR3 in DNA: TGTGCCTGGAGTGGGGGGTATAGGAATGAAAAACTGTTTTTT. As protein: CAWSGGYRNEKLFF. Full variable domain (missing parts from reference TRBV30 and TRBJ1-4): SQTIHQWPATLVQPVGSPLSLECTVEGTSNPNLYWYRQAAGRGLQLLFYSVGIGQISSEVPQNLSASRPQDRQFILSSKKLLLSDSGFYLCAWSGGYRNEKLFFGSGTQLSVL.

There are a few counts of this clone. The chain carries TRBV5-1 and TRBJ2-7, with 9 bases that match TRBD1. Per germline, CDR1 SGHRS and CDR2 YFSETQ. The CDR3 has 15 amino acids. V trimming: 0 bases; J trimming: 3 bases; junction bases outside the gene matches: 4. CDR3 sequence (DNA): TGCGCCAGCAGCTTGGCTTGGACAGGGGACTACGAGCAGTACTTC. This gives the protein CASSLAWTGDYEQYF. Complete variable domain (other parts from reference TRBV5-1 and TRBJ2-7): KAGVTQTPRYLIKTRGQQVTLSCSPISGHRSVSWYQQTPGQGLQFLFEYFSETQRNKGNFPGRFSGRQFSNSRSEMNVSTLELGDSALYLCASSLAWTGDYEQYFGPGTRLTVT.

The chain has TRBV6-1 and TRBJ2-7; 11 positions agree with TRBD2. Germline V gene data show CDR1 as MNHNS and CDR2 as SASEGT. This CDR3 spans 15 amino acids. V shed 6 bases, J shed 5 bases, and the junction held 9 bases outside the gene matches. The CDR3 DNA reads TGTGCCAGCAGCCGCAAACTAGCGGGAGCCCACGAGCAGTACTTC. Amino acids: CASSRKLAGAHEQYF.

CDR3 region: CASSLSGARGELFF. The CDR3 DNA reads as TGTGCCAGCAGTTTGTCCGGGGCTCGAGGGGAGCTGTTTTTT. The rearrangement uses TRBV12-3 or TRBV12-4 and TRBJ2-2, with D perhaps assigned TRBD1 or TRBD2 (5 bases each). V lost 3 bases to trimming and J lost 8 bases, with 13 bases between them. There are 14 residues in the CDR3.

This clone was seen repeatedly, ten times or more. V usage is TRBV6-4 and J usage is TRBJ2-3; TRBD2 matches 9 bases. The CDR3 covers 15 residues. V gave up 4 bases and J gave up 3 bases; unmatched junction bases: 5. The V gene's germline CDR1 is MRHNA and CDR2 SNTAGT. CDR3 sequence: CASSAASGTTDTQYF. In DNA, the CDR3 is TGTGCCAGCAGTGCGGCTAGCGGGACGACAGATACGCAGTATTTT.

This clone was detected ten times or more. A much bigger clone sits one base away, suggesting this may be a read error. In the same sample, other DNA sequences code for this CDR3. The V and J genes are TRBV30 and TRBJ1-4, with D perhaps matching TRBD1 (5 bases). The V and J ends lost 1 base and 5 bases respectively, with 11 bases between them. CDR3 length: 14 amino acids. Germline V gives CDR1 GTSNPN, CDR2 SVGIG (reference sequence). CDR3 nucleotides: TGTGCCTGGAGTGGGGGGTGTAGGAATGAAAAACTGTTTTTT. Encoded protein: CAWSGGCRNEKLFF.

The chain recombines TRBV11-3 with TRBJ2-7; 7 positions agree with TRBD1. CDR1 and CDR2 (germline): SGHNT, YENEEA. The V and J ends lost 0 bases and 6 bases, in that order; junction bases with no gene match: 2. This CDR3 is built from 13 residues. The DNA of the CDR3 is TGTGCCAGCAGCTTAGATCAGGGGGTCGAGCAGTACTTC. Protein product: CASSLDQGVEQYF.

This clone has more than one count but fewer than ten. This chain connects TRBV6-6 to TRBJ1-1, with D unresolved. Germline V gene sequence: CDR1 MNHNY, CDR2 SVGAGI (reference sequence). The CDR3 is 14 amino acids. The V and J ends lost 0 bases and 4 bases respectively, with 9 bases between them. The CDR3 DNA sequence: TGTGCCAGCAGTTACTCTGTAACGGTCACTGAAGCTTTCTTT. Translating it yields CASSYSVTVTEAFF.